This record covers a single T cell receptor (beta chain). This entry is derived from a study of shared clonotypes between healthy human individuals. Turning to the study itself: A couple of women and a few men aged 18 to 49 served as donors. CD4 naive and CD4 memory each took three plates per donor, while CD8 naive took two and CD8 memory one.

CDR3 length equals 14 residues. V was trimmed by 8 bases and J by 3 bases, leaving 13 bases between them. From germline, CDR1 is MNHNY and CDR2 SVGAGI (reference sequence). Everyone who donated was a Caucasian adult who lived in Nashville, Tennessee. Once extracted for a subset, genomic DNA was divided evenly among several immunoSEQ plates. The repertoire was sequenced with immunoSEQ multiplex PCR; TCRdb's copy has only in-frame clones and lacks some. The repertoire holds around 1.5 million clones, with around 98% as singletons. This clonotype was sampled from a man in his thirties or forties in good health. This sequence joins TRBV6-6 and TRBJ2-2; possible D gene TRBD1, 5 bases. Sequencing was performed on naive CD4+ T cells sorted from blood. As for subset: CD45RA+ positively selected. The chain's CDR3 is CASAGFLDTGELFF. CDR3 DNA: TGTGCCAGCGCAGGGTTTCTGGACACCGGGGAGCTGTTTTTT.